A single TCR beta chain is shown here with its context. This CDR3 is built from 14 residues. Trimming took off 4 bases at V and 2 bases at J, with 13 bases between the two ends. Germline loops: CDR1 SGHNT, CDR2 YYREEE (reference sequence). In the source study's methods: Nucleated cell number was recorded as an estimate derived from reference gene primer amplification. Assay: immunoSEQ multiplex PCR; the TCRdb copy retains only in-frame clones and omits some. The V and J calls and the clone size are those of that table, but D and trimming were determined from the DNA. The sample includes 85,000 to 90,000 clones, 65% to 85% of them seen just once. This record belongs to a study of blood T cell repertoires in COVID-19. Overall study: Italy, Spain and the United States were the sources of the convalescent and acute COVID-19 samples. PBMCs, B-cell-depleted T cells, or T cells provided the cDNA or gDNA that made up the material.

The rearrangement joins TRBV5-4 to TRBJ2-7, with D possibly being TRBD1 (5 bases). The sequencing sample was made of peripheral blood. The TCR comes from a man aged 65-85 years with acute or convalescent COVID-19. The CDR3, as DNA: TGTGCCAGCAGCCCAGACAGAACAACCTACGAGCAGTACTTC. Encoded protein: CASSPDRTTYEQYF.